This T cell receptor beta chain is drawn from a study of blood T cell repertoires in COVID-19 (dated by TCRdb to between 2020 and 2021). Concerning the study at large: Collaborator samples came from the United States, Italy and Spain and covered acute and convalescent phases of COVID-19. A freely available public database, intended as a resource for researchers studying the immune response to SARS-CoV-2, is where the repertoires were released. The sample metadata nearly always contained a de-identified subject ID, COVID-19 status, age in years and sex. The samples were drawn from two sources: the first 160 participants of the ongoing ImmuneRACE study, and 950 to 1,500 subjects contributed by 6 global collaborators. The material from the prospective study consisted of cDNA or gDNA derived from T cells, B-cell-depleted T cells, or PBMCs. Deeply sampled blood TCRbeta repertoires from subjects exposed to, actively infected with, or recovered from COVID-19 were included in the dataset. HLA class I and class II types, where available, came from metadata supplied by the sample provider rather than from assay-based typing.

A single count supports this clone. This receptor's antigen is unknown. Base qualities are missing; no much larger clone stands one base away. TCRbeta CDR3 regions were amplified from genomic DNA using the immunoSEQ Assay, a bias-controlled multiplex PCR. From the authors' description of their analysis: Nucleated cell counts per sample were estimated from amplification of reference gene primers within the assay. To quantify the absolute abundance of each unique TCRbeta CDR3 rearrangement, sequence reads were collapsed and filtered. For each sample, productive Simpson clonality was calculated as the square root of Simpson's diversity index across productive rearrangements. TCRdb stores this immuneACCESS table with in-frame sequences only. Part of the clones is absent; in the studies checked, under half of the shortfall reflects unresolved V genes, and no reason is known for the rest. D and trimming were read from the DNA, whereas the V and J calls and clone size are those reported in that table. The sample table holds fewer than 200,000 clones, of which roughly four fifths were seen once. The top ten constitute around 7.6% of the sample.

Samples from volunteer blood donors who had recovered from COVID-19 were contributed by a second Seattle source. Whole blood was collected in K2EDTA tubes by collaborating institutions according to the institutions' own protocols. Collaborator samples were shipped for TCRbeta analysis as frozen whole blood, isolated PBMCs, or DNA extracted from either sample type. Paper-wide results and their limitations: The quantity of clinical and demographic metadata differed by source and by participant and was supplied without curation.

This TCR was sampled from a man aged 40-50 years who had recovered from COVID-19. Sequenced: peripheral blood.

CDR3 loop: CASSSGGPYEQYF. The nucleotide sequence reads as follows: TGTGCCAGCAGCTCTGGTGGCCCCTACGAGCAGTACTTC. The receptor chain draws on TRBV5-6 and TRBJ2-7; too little of a D gene remains to name it. Measured from the cysteine to the phenylalanine, the CDR3 is 13 residues long. CDR3 DNA is the only sequence kept; it has 39 bases, read in frame from the first base. CDR1 SGHDT and CDR2 YYEEEE are derived from the germline V gene. V and J lose 3 bases and 2 bases, and a span of 9 bases separates them.